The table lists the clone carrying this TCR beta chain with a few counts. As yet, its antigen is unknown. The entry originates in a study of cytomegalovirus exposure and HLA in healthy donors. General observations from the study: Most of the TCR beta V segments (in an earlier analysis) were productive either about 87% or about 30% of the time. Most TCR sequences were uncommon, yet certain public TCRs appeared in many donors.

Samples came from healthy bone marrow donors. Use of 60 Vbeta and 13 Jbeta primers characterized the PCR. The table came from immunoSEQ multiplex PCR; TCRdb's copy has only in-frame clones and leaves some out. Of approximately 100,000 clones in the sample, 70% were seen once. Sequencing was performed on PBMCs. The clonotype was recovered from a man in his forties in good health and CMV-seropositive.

The DNA of the CDR3 is TGTGCCAGCAGCGAACAGGGTAGTAGCGTCGACGAGCAGTACTTC. Its translation: CASSEQGSSVDEQYF. The chain carries TRBV7-8 and TRBJ2-7; weak D call: TRBD1 (6 bases). CDR3 size: 15 residues. The germline V and J ends were trimmed by 5 bases and 5 bases, with 19 bases remaining between them. Germline V CDR1 and CDR2: SGHVS, FQNEAQ.